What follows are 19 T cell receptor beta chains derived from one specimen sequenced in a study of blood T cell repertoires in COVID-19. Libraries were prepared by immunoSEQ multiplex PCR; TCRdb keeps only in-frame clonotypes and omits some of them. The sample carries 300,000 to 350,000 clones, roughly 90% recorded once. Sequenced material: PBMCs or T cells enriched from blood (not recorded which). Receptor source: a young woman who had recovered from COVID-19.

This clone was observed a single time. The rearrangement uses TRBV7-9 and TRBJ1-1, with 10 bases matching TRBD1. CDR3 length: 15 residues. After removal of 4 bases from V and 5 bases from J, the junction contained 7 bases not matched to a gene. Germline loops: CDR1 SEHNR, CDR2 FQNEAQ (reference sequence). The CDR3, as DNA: TGTGCCAGCAGCTCTCCGGGACAGGGGAGGACTGAAGCTTTCTTT. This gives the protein CASSSPGQGRTEAFF.

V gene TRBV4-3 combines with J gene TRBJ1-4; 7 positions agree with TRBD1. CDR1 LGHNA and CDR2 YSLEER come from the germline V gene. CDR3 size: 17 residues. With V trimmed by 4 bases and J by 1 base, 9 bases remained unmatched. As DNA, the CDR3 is TGCGCCAGCAGCCGGGGGACAGCCGCTGGAACTAATGAAAAACTGTTTTTT. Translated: CASSRGTAAGTNEKLFF.

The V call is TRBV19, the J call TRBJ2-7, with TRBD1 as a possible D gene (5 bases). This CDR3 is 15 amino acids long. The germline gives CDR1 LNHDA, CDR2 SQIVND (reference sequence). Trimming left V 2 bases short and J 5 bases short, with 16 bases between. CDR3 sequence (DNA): TGTGCCAGTAGTATAAACCCAGGGTTTTCAGACGAGCAGTACTTC. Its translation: CASSINPGFSDEQYF.

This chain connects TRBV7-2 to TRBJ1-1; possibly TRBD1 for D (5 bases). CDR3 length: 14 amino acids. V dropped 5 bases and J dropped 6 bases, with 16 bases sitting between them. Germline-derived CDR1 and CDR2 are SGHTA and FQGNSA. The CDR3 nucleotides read TGTGCCAGCAGCCAAGGAGCAGGGTATTCTGAAGCTTTCTTT. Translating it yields CASSQGAGYSEAFF.

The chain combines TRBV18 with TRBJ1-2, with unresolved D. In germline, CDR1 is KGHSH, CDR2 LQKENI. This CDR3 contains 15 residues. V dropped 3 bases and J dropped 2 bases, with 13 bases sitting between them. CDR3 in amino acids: CASSPTRRANYGYTF. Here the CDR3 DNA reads TGTGCCAGCTCACCCACACGGAGGGCAAACTATGGCTACACCTTC.

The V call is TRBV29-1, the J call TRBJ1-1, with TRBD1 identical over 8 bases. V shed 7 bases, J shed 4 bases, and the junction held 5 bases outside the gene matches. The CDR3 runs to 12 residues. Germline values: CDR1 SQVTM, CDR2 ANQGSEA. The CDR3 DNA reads TGCAGCGGCCGACAGGGGTTCACTGAAGCTTTCTTT. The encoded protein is CSGRQGFTEAFF.

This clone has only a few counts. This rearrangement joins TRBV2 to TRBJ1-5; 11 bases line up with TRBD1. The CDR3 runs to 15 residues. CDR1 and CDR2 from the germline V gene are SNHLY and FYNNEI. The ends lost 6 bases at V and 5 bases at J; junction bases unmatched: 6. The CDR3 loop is CASRSGQGVYQPQHF. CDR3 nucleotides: TGTGCCAGCAGATCGGGACAGGGGGTATATCAGCCCCAGCATTTT.

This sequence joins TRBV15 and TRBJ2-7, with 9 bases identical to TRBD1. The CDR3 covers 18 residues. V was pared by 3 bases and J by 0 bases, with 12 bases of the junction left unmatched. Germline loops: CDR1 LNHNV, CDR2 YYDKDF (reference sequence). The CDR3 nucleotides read TGTGCCACCAGCAGGGGACAGGGAATGTCCCCCAGCTCCTACGAGCAGTACTTC. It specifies CATSRGQGMSPSSYEQYF.

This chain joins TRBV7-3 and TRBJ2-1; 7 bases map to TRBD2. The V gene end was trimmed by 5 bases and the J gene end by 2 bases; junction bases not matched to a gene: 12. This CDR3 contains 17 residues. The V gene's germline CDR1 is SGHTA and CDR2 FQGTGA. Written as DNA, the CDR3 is TGTGCCAGCAGCCCTCGCGGCGGTGGGACTACCTACAATGAGCAGTTCTTC. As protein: CASSPRGGGTTYNEQFF.

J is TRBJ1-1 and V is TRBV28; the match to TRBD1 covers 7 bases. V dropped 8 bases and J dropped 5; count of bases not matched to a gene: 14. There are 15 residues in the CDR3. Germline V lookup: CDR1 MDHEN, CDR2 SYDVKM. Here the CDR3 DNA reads TGTGCCAGCCGAGTCCCCCGACAGGGATTAACTGAAGCTTTCTTT. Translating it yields CASRVPRQGLTEAFF.

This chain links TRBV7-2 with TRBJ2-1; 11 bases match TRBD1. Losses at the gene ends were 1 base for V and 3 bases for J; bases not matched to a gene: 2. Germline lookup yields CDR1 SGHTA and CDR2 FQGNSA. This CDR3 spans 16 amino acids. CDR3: CASSLVGTGGYNEQFF. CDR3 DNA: TGTGCCAGCAGCTTAGTGGGGACAGGGGGCTACAATGAGCAGTTCTTC.

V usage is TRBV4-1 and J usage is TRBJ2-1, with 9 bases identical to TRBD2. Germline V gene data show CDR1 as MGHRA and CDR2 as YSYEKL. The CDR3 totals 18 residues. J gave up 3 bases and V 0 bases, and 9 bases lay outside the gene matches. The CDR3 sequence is CASSQDRSAGGSYNEQFF. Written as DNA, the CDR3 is TGCGCCAGCAGCCAAGATAGGTCGGCGGGGGGGAGCTACAATGAGCAGTTCTTC.

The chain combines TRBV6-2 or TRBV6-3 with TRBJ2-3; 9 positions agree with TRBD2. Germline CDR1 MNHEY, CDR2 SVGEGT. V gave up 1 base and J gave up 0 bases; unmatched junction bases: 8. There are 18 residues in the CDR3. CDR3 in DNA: TGTGCCAGCAGTTACTTAGGCGGGCTAGCGGGGAGCACAGATACGCAGTATTTT. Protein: CASSYLGGLAGSTDTQYF.

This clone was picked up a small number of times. CDR3 protein: CASSGTESNQPQHF. The CDR3 DNA sequence: TGTGCCAGCAGTGGGACAGAGAGCAATCAGCCCCAGCATTTT. The chain links TRBV6-6 to TRBJ1-5, with 7 bases matching TRBD1. The germline V gene encodes CDR1 MNHNY and CDR2 SVGAGI (reference sequence). This CDR3 is built from 14 residues. V lost 5 bases and J lost 1; bases outside the gene matches: 2.

CDR3 sequence reads: CASSSPGRTSIHEQYF. CDR3 nucleotides: TGTGCCAGCAGCTCGCCAGGGCGTACTAGCATCCACGAGCAGTACTTC. The V call is TRBV7-3, the J call TRBJ2-7; tentative D call: TRBD2 (6 bases). The germline V and J ends were trimmed by 4 bases and 5 bases, with 21 bases remaining between them. This CDR3 region has 16 residues. Germline V CDR1 and CDR2: SGHTA, FQGTGA.

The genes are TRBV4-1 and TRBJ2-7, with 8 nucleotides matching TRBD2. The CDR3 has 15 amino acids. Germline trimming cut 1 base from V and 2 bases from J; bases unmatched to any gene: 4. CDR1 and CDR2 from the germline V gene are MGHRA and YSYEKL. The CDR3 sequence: CASSQAGRAAYEQYF. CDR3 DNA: TGCGCCAGCAGCCAAGCCGGGAGGGCCGCCTACGAGCAGTACTTC.

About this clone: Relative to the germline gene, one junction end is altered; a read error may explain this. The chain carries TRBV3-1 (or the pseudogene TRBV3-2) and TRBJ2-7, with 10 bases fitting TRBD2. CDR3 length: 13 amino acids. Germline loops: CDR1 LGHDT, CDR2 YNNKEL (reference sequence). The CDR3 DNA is TGTGCCAGCAGCCAAGCGGAAGCGGGGGGGCCTTGCTTC. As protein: CASSQAEAGGPCF.

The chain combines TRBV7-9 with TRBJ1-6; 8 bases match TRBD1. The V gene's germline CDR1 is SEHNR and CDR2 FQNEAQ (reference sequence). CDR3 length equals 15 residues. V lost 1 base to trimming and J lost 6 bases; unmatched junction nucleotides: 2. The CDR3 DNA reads TGTGCCAGCAGCTTAGGGACAGGGTTTAATTCACCCCTCCACTTT. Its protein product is CASSLGTGFNSPLHF.

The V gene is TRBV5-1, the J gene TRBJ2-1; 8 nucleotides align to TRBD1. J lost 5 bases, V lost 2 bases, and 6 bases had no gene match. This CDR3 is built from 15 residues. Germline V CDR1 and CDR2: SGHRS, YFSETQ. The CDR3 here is CASSFRDRRDNEQFF. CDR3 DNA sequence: TGCGCCAGCAGCTTCCGGGACAGGCGAGACAATGAGCAGTTCTTC.